Here is one TCR beta chain with its context. The CDR3 runs to 14 residues. Germline loops: CDR1 SGDLS, CDR2 YYNGEE. Trimming cost V 0 bases and J 0 bases, with 5 bases left between them. The entry originates in a study of PD-L1 blockade in urothelial cancer. Study-level background: About 85% of the 29 patients were men whose urothelial cancer was bladder-origin. Median T cell yield from blood was approximately 150,000.

Sequenced by immunoSEQ multiplex PCR; TCRdb stores in-frame clones only, minus some. The sample holds about 50,000 clones, about four fifths seen once. Time point denoted: peripheral blood 6 weeks after treatment start. The clonotype comes from a man between 65 and 85 years old with urothelial cancer. The source material was PBMCs, sampled around atezolizumab (anti-PD-L1) treatment. The V gene is TRBV9, the J gene TRBJ2-3, with D hard to call. CDR3 nucleotides: TGTGCCAGCAGCGTAGCCCGGAGCACAGATACGCAGTATTTT. Translating it yields CASSVARSTDTQYF.